The rows below give T cell receptor beta chains drawn from one sample of a study of cytotoxic CD8 clonotypes in ibrutinib-treated CLL. This table comes from immunoSEQ multiplex PCR, and its TCRdb copy is limited to in-frame clones, with some not included. In the table there are roughly 70,000 clones, approximately 80% of which are singletons. Sequencing was performed on PBMCs, taken at disease progression, from a patient treated with ibrutinib. These receptors were collected from a human donor with chronic lymphocytic leukemia. Each CDR3 is given with its conserved first and last residue. D genes are given only for firm matches.

v_call d_call cdr3_aa
TRBV28 TRBD1 CASSPGQGGTGELFF
TRBV25-1 TRBD1 CASSGGTGGTAETQYF
TRBV19 NA CASSDAGGGYTF
TRBV28 TRBD1 CAADRAGTGELFF
TRBV29-1 NA CSVVLSGNQPQHF
TRBV6-5 NA CASSYQVGYEQYF
TRBV30 TRBD2 CAWSEGAGGVSTDTQYF
TRBV18 NA CATRNRPDQSPLHF
TRBV28 TRBD2 CASTRPSGGLNEQFF
TRBV5-1 TRBD1 CASSRGQGANSPLHF
TRBV15 NA CATSRENTEAFF
TRBV5-1 TRBD2 CASREAGESTDTQYF
TRBV20-1 NA CSVGLQQPQHF
TRBV19 TRBD1 CASSTQGNQPQHF
TRBV10-3 TRBD1 CAIRQGAAGNTIYF
TRBV11-2 NA CASSPVRGRYEQYF
TRBV29-1 NA CSVVLTEAFF
TRBV4-2 TRBD1 CASSQEPGQGGNEQFF
TRBV11-2 NA CASSLARLEVSNEQFF
TRBV2 NA CASGQPQHF
TRBV19 NA CASSIIPASAGPQHF
TRBV27 TRBD1 CASSLGQRNSPLHF
TRBV7-3 NA CASSPDSNYGYTF
TRBV4-2 NA CASSQEIRNYGYTF
TRBV13 NA CASSEQGNEQFF
TRBV7-3 NA CASRDGKTGRTDTQYF
TRBV4-1 NA CASSQDPGISLFF
TRBV27 NA CASSPRGRGPTGDTQYF
TRBV4-1 TRBD2 CASGGLAGPYNEQFF
TRBV6-1 TRBD1 CASSIGTVNQPQHF
TRBV2 TRBD2 CASRMGLAGNEQFF
TRBV28 NA CASSRWRGRGVNPDYGYTF
TRBV28 NA CASSSPGSEQYF
TRBV11-2 NA CASSLRWTYEQYF